The 10 T cell receptor beta chains below come from one sample, sequenced in a study of T cell responses to AZD1222 COVID-19 vaccine. Sequencing used immunoSEQ multiplex PCR; TCRdb keeps in-frame clones, though not all of them. The sample yields 150,000 to 200,000 clones, roughly 90% seen once. Sequencing used peripheral blood, obtained on day 0 of AZD1222 vaccination. These receptors originate from an adult in good health.

The genes are TRBV6-6 and TRBJ1-2; 10 bases match TRBD1. The germline gives CDR1 MNHNY, CDR2 SVGAGI (reference sequence). This CDR3 spans 15 amino acids. V lost 8 bases, J lost 7 bases, and 13 bases stayed unmatched. The CDR3 coding sequence is TGTGCCAGCGTATTGTTGGGACAGGGGTTAGGTGGCTACACCTTC. The encoded protein is CASVLLGQGLGGYTF.

The chain has TRBV7-6 and TRBJ1-6; 7 positions match TRBD1. The junction had 8 bases not matched to a gene; V was cut back by 5 bases and J by 4 bases. The CDR3 covers 16 residues. Germline loops: CDR1 SGHVS, CDR2 FNYEAQ. CDR3 protein: CASSPETGSYNSPLHF. The CDR3 nucleotides are TGTGCCAGCAGCCCCGAGACAGGGTCGTATAATTCACCCCTCCACTTT. The whole variable domain, filled in from reference TRBV7-6 and TRBJ1-6, reads GAGVSQSPRYKVTKRGQDVALRCDPISGHVSLYWYRQALGQGPEFLTYFNYEAQQDKSGLPNDRFSAERPEGSISTLTIQRTEQRDSAMYRCASSPETGSYNSPLHFGNGTRLTVT.

This chain joins TRBV29-1 and TRBJ2-2; 8 bases align to TRBD2. This CDR3 has 14 amino acids. Germline CDR1 SQVTM, CDR2 ANQGSEA. V trimming: 5 bases; J trimming: 4 bases; junction bases outside the gene matches: 6. The CDR3 loop reads CSVWVSGITGELFF. For the CDR3, the DNA is TGCAGCGTTTGGGTTAGCGGGATCACCGGGGAGCTGTTTTTT.

V gene TRBV5-1 combines with J gene TRBJ2-4, with 9 bases matching TRBD1. From germline, CDR1 is SGHRS and CDR2 YFSETQ. The CDR3 has 15 residues. Trimming took 5 bases from V and 6 from J; bases not matched to a gene: 9. The CDR3 sequence: CASRRVTGGVNIQYF. In DNA, the CDR3 is TGCGCCAGCAGGCGGGTCACAGGGGGCGTAAACATTCAGTACTTC.

The chain links TRBV11-3 to TRBJ1-4; tentatively, D is TRBD1 (6 bases). V lost 1 base and J 6 bases, leaving 12 bases between the germline ends. The germline gives CDR1 SGHNT, CDR2 YENEEA. The CDR3 loop spans 15 amino acids. The CDR3, as DNA: TGTGCCAGCAGCTTAGGAGGCTCAGGGGATGAAAAACTGTTTTTT. Residues: CASSLGGSGDEKLFF. The full variable domain, in which reference TRBV11-3 and TRBJ1-4 provide the parts outside the CDR3, is EAGVVQSPRYKIIEKKQPVAFWCNPISGHNTLYWYLQNLGQGPELLIRYENEEAVDDSQLPKDRFSAERLKGVDSTLKIQPAELGDSAVYLCASSLGGSGDEKLFFGSGTQLSVL.

J is TRBJ1-5 and V is TRBV28, with unresolved D. The CDR3 is 13 amino acids. Germline assignment: CDR1 MDHEN and CDR2 SYDVKM. V lost 7 bases and J 7 bases, leaving 14 bases between the germline ends. The CDR3 sequence: CASTLGPGQPQHF. Written as DNA, the CDR3 is TGTGCCAGCACCCTCGGCCCGGGCCAGCCCCAGCATTTT.

J is TRBJ2-7 and V is TRBV2; 7 nucleotides agree with TRBD2. The CDR3 is 11 residues long. Trimming cost V 7 bases and J 4 bases; bases outside gene matches: 1. The V gene's germline CDR1 is SNHLY and CDR2 FYNNEI. The CDR3 sequence: CASMGGYEQYF. CDR3 bases: TGTGCCAGCATGGGGGGGTACGAGCAGTACTTC.

The chain carries TRBV28 and TRBJ1-1; D not certain. This CDR3 comprises 13 residues. Germline CDR1 MDHEN, CDR2 SYDVKM. V was clipped by 5 bases and J by 1 base, with 8 bases between them. The CDR3 sequence is CASSKSPNTEAFF. The CDR3 DNA is TGTGCCAGCAGTAAATCTCCGAACACTGAAGCTTTCTTT. The full variable domain, rest sourced from reference TRBV28 and TRBJ1-1, is DVKVTQSSRYLVKRTGEKVFLECVQDMDHENMFWYRQDPGLGLRLIYFSYDVKMKEKGDIPEGYSVSREKKERFSLILESASTNQTSMYLCASSKSPNTEAFFGQGTRLTVV.

The rearrangement uses TRBV5-4 and TRBJ2-2, with a tentative D call TRBD2 (6 bases). The CDR3 extends over 15 amino acids. Per the germline V gene, CDR1 is SGHNT and CDR2 is YYREEE (reference sequence). V dropped 0 bases and J dropped 6 bases, with 12 bases sitting between them. In DNA, the CDR3 is TGTGCCAGCAGCTTGGGCCAGGGACTGCCCGGGGAGCTGTTTTTT. Its translation is CASSLGQGLPGELFF.

The chain joins TRBV7-2 to TRBJ2-7, with D uncertain. V gave up 3 bases and J gave up 6 bases, with 12 bases separating them. The CDR3 totals 13 residues. Germline CDR1 reads SGHTA; CDR2 reads FQGNSA. The DNA of the CDR3 is TGTGCCAGCAGCTTCTCGGACGGAGCCGAGCAGTACTTC. Translation gives CASSFSDGAEQYF.